This T cell receptor (beta chain) came from a study of cytomegalovirus exposure and HLA in healthy donors. Study results and limitations: In a later analysis, several top co-occurrence clusters appeared linked to parvovirus B19, influenza, CMV and Epstein-Barr virus. TCR beta V segments were, for the most part, productive about 87% or about 30% of the time in an earlier analysis. Cytomegalovirus-associated TCR beta chains were listed, numbering 150 to 200. Researchers had no immune exposure information except CMV serostatus available.

CDR1 SEHNR and CDR2 FQNEAQ come from the germline V gene (reference sequence). Trimming took 5 bases from V and 6 from J; bases not matched to a gene: 6. The CDR3 has 15 amino acids. Comment on this clone: Its target is not known.

Both 60 Vbeta primers and 13 Jbeta primers went into the PCR. The data were produced by immunoSEQ multiplex PCR, yet TCRdb's version contains in-frame clones alone and is incomplete. Recorded for this sample: 35,000 to 45,000 clones. This clonotype was obtained from a male donor in good health and CMV-seronegative. Sequencing was performed on PBMCs. The chain carries TRBV7-9 and TRBJ2-2; 10 bases fit TRBD1. This CDR3 reads CASSDGTGVPGELFF. The CDR3 DNA is TGTGCCAGCAGCGATGGGACAGGGGTTCCCGGGGAGCTGTTTTTT.